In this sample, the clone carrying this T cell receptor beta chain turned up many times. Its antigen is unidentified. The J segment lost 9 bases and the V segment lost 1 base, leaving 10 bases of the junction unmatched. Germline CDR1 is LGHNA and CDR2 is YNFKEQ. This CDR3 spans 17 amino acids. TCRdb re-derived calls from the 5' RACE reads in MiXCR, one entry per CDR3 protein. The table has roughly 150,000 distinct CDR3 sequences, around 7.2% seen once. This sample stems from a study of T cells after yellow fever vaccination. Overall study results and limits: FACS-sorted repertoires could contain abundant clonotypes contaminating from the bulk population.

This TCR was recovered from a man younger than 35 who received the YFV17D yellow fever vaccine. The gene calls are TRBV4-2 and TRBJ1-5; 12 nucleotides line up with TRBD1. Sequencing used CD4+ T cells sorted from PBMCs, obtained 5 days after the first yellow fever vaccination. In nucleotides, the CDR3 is TGTGCCAGCAGCCAAGTTGGGACAGGGGGCCTTCAGGGGCCCCAGCATTTT. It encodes CASSQVGTGGLQGPQHF.